This TCR beta chain was sequenced for a study of radiation and T cells in renal cell carcinoma (dated by TCRdb to the early 2020s). For context, the study as a whole: Samples came from a clinical trial, in which primary renal cell carcinomas received 15 Gy stereotactic body radiation therapy followed by nephrectomy 4 weeks later. In the approximately 58 samples combined, 4 million to 5 million unique CDR3 nucleotide sequences were found, encoding 3,000,000 or so unique CDR3 amino acid sequences. A total of 53 samples underwent TCR beta sequencing, made up of approximately 26 tumors and about 27 peripheral blood samples.

V lost 1 base and J lost 3 bases, and the count of bases not matched to a germline gene is 11. According to the germline V gene, CDR1 reads SQVTM and CDR2 reads ANQGSEA. The CDR3 measures 17 amino acids from cysteine to phenylalanine. Only the CDR3 region is kept as DNA, spanning 51 bases read in frame from base 1. The time point label on this specimen signifies: baseline pretreatment blood. Reading the label with the study, this specimen's treatment or condition is: 15 Gy SBRT to primary tumor, nephrectomy 4 weeks later. To track tumor-enriched clonotypes, serial peripheral blood was sampled from radiation-treated patients at baseline and at 2 weeks and 4 weeks after SBRT. All patients had renal cell carcinoma with clear cell pathology. Genomic DNA for TCR sequencing was prepared using the QIAamp DNA Blood Mini Kit (Qiagen). The analyses included only samples that passed all quality control checks.

The research as a whole found: An increase in top tumor clonotypes in blood was observed from baseline to 2 weeks post-radiation, followed by contraction by 4 weeks, which was taken to suggest transient expansion of tumor-resident clones. No pretreatment tumor biopsies were available, so the baseline intratumoral presence of clonotypes could not be determined. Changes in the blood repertoire were not tracked past 4 weeks after treatment. Because the trial had a single-armed design, the trial could not examine how radiation dose or scheduling affected the TCR repertoire.

Concerning this clone itself: Its antigen has not been determined. No base-level quality is on record; no much larger clone is a single base apart.

The immunoSEQ kit was used, according to the manufacturer's recommendations, to generate TCR beta libraries from genomic DNA. To prepare libraries, a first multiplex PCR with proprietary primers was run, followed by a second PCR that added unique barcodes, and a bead cleanup was done after each round. Each sample batch included a kit-provided positive control reaction and a negative control reaction. The final libraries were assessed on an Agilent 4200 TapeStation D1000 ScreenTape, pooled by volume, and quantified by qPCR. Sequencing ran on an Illumina NextSeq500 with a MidOutput 150-cycle cartridge, using 156 Read1 and 15 Index1 cycles with kit custom primers. The pooled library was loaded at approximately 1.1 pM with a 20% PhiX control spike-in. The source study handled its data this way. The vendor-processed data were analyzed in R, and a clonotype was defined as all T cells that share the same CDR3 nucleotide sequence. For clone abundance analyses, frequencies were normalized to the 10,000 most abundant clones in each sample. Public T cell clones, averaging fewer than five per sample, were removed before analysis. An abundance difference of at least 32-fold between compartments was the criterion for calling clonotypes tumor-enriched or baseline blood-enriched. A beta-binomial differential abundance model was used to identify clonotypes that expanded or contracted between blood time points. Tumor-blood repertoire similarity was measured with the Baroni-Urbani and Buser coefficient, and groups were compared using two-tailed Wilcoxon tests in R. TCRdb re-hosts the immuneACCESS table, in-frame sequences only. Its copies lack some clones; in the studies checked, an unresolved V gene accounts for under half of them, and the cause for the rest is not known. Clonal size and the V and J genes are those of that table, whereas D and trimming came from the DNA. This sample has approximately 110,000 clones in its table, and around 80% of those were observed once. The top ten clonotypes cover around 3% of the sample.

Recombination linked TRBV29-1 to TRBJ2-3, and TRBD2 matches 9 of the central bases. This specimen consisted of blood, obtained from a patient whose treatment included radiotherapy and nephrectomy. This receptor was taken from a woman in her fifties or sixties with renal cell carcinoma. The CDR3 reads as follows: CSVEGSGSVMKTDTQYF. The DNA is as follows: TGCAGCGTTGAAGGTAGCGGGAGTGTCATGAAAACAGATACGCAGTATTTT.